The next 21 T cell receptor beta chains were all read from a single sample in a study of blood T cell repertoires in COVID-19. Data came from immunoSEQ multiplex PCR; TCRdb stores just in-frame clones and leaves some out. The sample includes more than 80,000 clones, 75% to 90% of them seen just once. The sequenced sample was peripheral blood. The receptors originated from a woman at least 80 years old with active or convalescent COVID-19.

The genes are TRBV28 and TRBJ1-2; D is unclear. CDR3 length equals 12 residues. Germline-derived CDR1 and CDR2 are MDHEN and SYDVKM. V shed 1 base and J shed 5 bases, with 5 bases lying between them. The CDR3 DNA is TGTGCCAGCAGTTTATCGCGGTATGGCTACACCTTC. This sequence encodes CASSLSRYGYTF.

This chain links TRBV14 with TRBJ2-3; D might be TRBD1 (6 bases). The germline CDR1 and CDR2 sequences are SGHDN and FVKESK. The V gene lost 6 bases and the J gene lost 2 bases, with 12 bases spanning the gap. The CDR3 is made up of 14 amino acids. CDR3 region: CASRARGTTDTQYF. The CDR3 DNA is TGTGCCAGCAGGGCAAGGGGGACCACAGATACGCAGTATTTT.

This rearrangement joins TRBV14 to TRBJ1-2, with D maybe TRBD1 (6 bases). The CDR3 is made up of 14 amino acids. Germline V gene sequence: CDR1 SGHDN, CDR2 FVKESK. With 0 bases removed from V and 10 bases from J, the gap between germline ends came to 15 bases. The CDR3 loop is CASSQDWTALTYTF. DNA of the CDR3: TGTGCCAGCAGCCAAGACTGGACAGCCCTCACCTACACCTTC. The variable domain in full, completed from reference TRBV14 and TRBJ1-2, reads EAGVTQFPSHSVIEKGQTVTLRCDPISGHDNLYWYRRVMGKEIKFLLHFVKESKQDESGMPNNRFLAERTGGTYSTLKVQPAELEDSGVYFCASSQDWTALTYTFGSGTRLTVV.

V and J are TRBV4-2 and TRBJ2-3; 7 positions agree with TRBD2. The CDR3 length is 16 residues. J was trimmed by 3 bases and V by 0 bases; bases with no gene match: 6. Germline V gene lookup returns CDR1 LGHNA and CDR2 YNFKEQ. DNA of the CDR3: TGTGCCAGCAGCCAAGAATTAGCGGGTTCTACAGATACGCAGTATTTT. It codes for CASSQELAGSTDTQYF.

In this sample, this clone turned up once. The J gene is TRBJ1-5, the V gene TRBV7-2; possibly TRBD1 for D (6 bases). CDR1 SGHTA and CDR2 FQGNSA come from the germline V gene. The CDR3 spans 15 residues. The germline V and J ends were trimmed by 4 bases and 5 bases, with 15 bases remaining between them. The CDR3 sequence is CASSSGGGAHQPQHF. The DNA for the CDR3 is TGTGCCAGCAGCTCGGGAGGGGGGGCCCATCAGCCCCAGCATTTT.

V usage is TRBV14 and J usage is TRBJ2-5; TRBD2 matches 13 bases. There are 18 residues in the CDR3. V was clipped by 2 bases and J by 2 bases; unmatched bases: 8. CDR1 is SGHDN, CDR2 FVKESK, per germline. CDR3: CASSQRTSGGWFQETQYF. For the CDR3, the DNA is TGTGCCAGCAGCCAAAGGACTAGCGGGGGATGGTTTCAAGAGACCCAGTACTTC.

This chain links TRBV19 with TRBJ2-1; 8 bases agree with TRBD1. V lost 4 bases, J lost 2 bases, and 7 bases stayed unmatched. CDR1 and CDR2 (germline): LNHDA, SQIVND (reference sequence). The CDR3 runs to 16 residues. The CDR3 sequence is CASSTSGTGPYNEQFF. The CDR3 DNA follows: TGTGCCAGTAGTACCTCCGGGACAGGACCCTACAATGAGCAGTTCTTC.

This chain joins TRBV4-1 and TRBJ1-2; 8 bases align to TRBD1. The length of the CDR3 is 21 residues. Trimming removed 4 bases from V and 1 base from J; junction bases left unmatched: 23. Germline V CDR1 and CDR2: MGHRA, YSYEKL. CDR3 coding DNA: TGCGCCAGCAGCCGCACGCCCTTTCCCAGGACAGGGTATATGAATAACTATGGCTACACCTTC. It translates to CASSRTPFPRTGYMNNYGYTF.

The rearrangement uses TRBV4-1 and TRBJ1-1, with D tentatively TRBD1 (5 bases). CDR1 MGHRA and CDR2 YSYEKL come from the germline V gene. Trimming stripped 0 bases from V and 8 bases from J, with 13 bases between. The CDR3 runs 14 residues. This chain's CDR3 is CASSQEGGWGEAFF. The CDR3 nucleotides are TGCGCCAGCAGCCAAGAAGGTGGGTGGGGCGAAGCTTTCTTT.

The chain carries TRBV28 and TRBJ1-4; 11 bases agree with TRBD1. CDR1 and CDR2 from the germline V gene are MDHEN and SYDVKM. V gave up 8 bases and J gave up 5 bases; unmatched junction bases: 13. The CDR3 runs 17 residues. CDR3 DNA sequence: TGTGCCAGCGGTTACTCAGGCCGGGACAGGGGGAATGAAAAACTGTTTTTT. Protein product: CASGYSGRDRGNEKLFF.

The chain employs TRBV11-1 and TRBJ2-1; TRBD2 matches at 9 bases. From germline, CDR1 is SGHAT and CDR2 FQDESV (reference sequence). CDR3 length: 15 amino acids. Trimming removed 5 bases from V and 5 bases from J; junction bases left unmatched: 7. Here the CDR3 DNA reads TGTGCCAGCAGCACTATAGCGGGGGTGGACAATGAGCAGTTCTTC. It specifies CASSTIAGVDNEQFF. Combining the CDR3 with reference TRBV11-1 and TRBJ2-1 gives the whole variable domain EAEVAQSPRYKITEKSQAVAFWCDPISGHATLYWYRQILGQGPELLVQFQDESVVDDSQLPKDRFSAERLKGVDSTLKIQPAELGDSAMYLCASSTIAGVDNEQFFGPGTRLTVL.

This chain connects TRBV30 to TRBJ1-2; no firm D call. Between the trimmed V and J ends, which lost 0 bases and 6 bases, there was a span of 14 bases. CDR3 length: 14 amino acids. Looked up from germline, CDR1 is GTSNPN and CDR2 is SVGIG (reference sequence). CDR3 residues: CAWSVWAGRDGYTF. The CDR3 DNA sequence: TGTGCCTGGAGTGTATGGGCCGGGAGGGATGGCTACACCTTC.

This chain connects TRBV30 to TRBJ1-2; the D is unclear. The CDR3 has 11 amino acids. Trimming cost V 0 bases and J 4 bases, with 3 bases left between them. Germline V gene data show CDR1 as GTSNPN and CDR2 as SVGIG (reference sequence). CDR3 loop: CAWSVAYGYTF. In DNA form, the CDR3 reads TGTGCCTGGAGTGTAGCCTATGGCTACACCTTC.

J is TRBJ1-2 and V is TRBV18; 8 bases are shared with TRBD1. The CDR3 has 16 amino acids. V was clipped by 3 bases and J by 4 bases; unmatched bases: 10. The germline V gene has CDR1 KGHSH and CDR2 LQKENI. The CDR3: CASSPTGESVGYGYTF. For the CDR3, the DNA is TGTGCCAGCTCACCGACAGGGGAGTCTGTGGGCTATGGCTACACCTTC.

The V gene is TRBV6-4, the J gene TRBJ2-3; D is unresolved. Germline V CDR1 and CDR2: MRHNA, SNTAGT. Trimming took off 0 bases at V and 6 bases at J, with 7 bases between the two ends. This CDR3 spans 13 amino acids. CDR3 protein: CASSDSRSDTQYF. The CDR3 DNA sequence: TGTGCCAGCAGTGACTCGAGGTCGGATACGCAGTATTTT.

This clone was counted between two and nine times. The chain employs TRBV11-3 and TRBJ2-1; perhaps TRBD1 as D (6 bases). In germline, CDR1 is SGHNT, CDR2 YENEEA. CDR3 length: 15 amino acids. With 0 bases removed from V and 0 bases from J, the gap between germline ends came to 6 bases. The DNA for the CDR3 is TGTGCCAGCAGCTTAGAGGGGGCCTCCTACAATGAGCAGTTCTTC. It yields the protein CASSLEGASYNEQFF.

This clone was counted a single time. The V call is TRBV7-9, the J call TRBJ2-3, with 10 bases fitting TRBD2. J was trimmed by 5 bases and V by 2 bases; bases with no gene match: 1. The germline gives CDR1 SEHNR, CDR2 FQNEAQ (reference sequence). The CDR3 has 14 amino acids. CDR3 region: CASSLIAGGDTQYF. Here the CDR3 DNA reads TGTGCCAGCAGCTTAATAGCGGGGGGAGATACGCAGTATTTT.

The CDR3 loop is CASSFLAGDNEQFF. The CDR3 DNA is TGTGCCAGCAGTTTTCTAGCGGGGGACAATGAGCAGTTCTTC. V and J are TRBV28 and TRBJ2-1, with 10 positions matching TRBD2. Germline lookup yields CDR1 MDHEN and CDR2 SYDVKM. The CDR3 sequence is 14 residues long. After removal of 3 bases from V and 5 bases from J, the junction contained 1 base not matched to a gene.

In DNA, the CDR3 is TGCAGCGTTGGGGGGACAGGGAAGCAGTTCTTC. Amino acid sequence: CSVGGTGKQFF. This chain uses TRBV29-1 with TRBJ2-1; TRBD1 matches at 9 bases. Germline V gene sequence: CDR1 SQVTM, CDR2 ANQGSEA. This CDR3 is built from 11 residues. V lost 4 bases to trimming and J lost 11 bases; unmatched junction nucleotides: 3.

This chain joins TRBV18 and TRBJ1-4; D unclear. Trimming removed 5 bases at V and 0 bases at J, with 13 bases between. The CDR3 covers 16 residues. Per the germline V gene, CDR1 is KGHSH and CDR2 is LQKENI. In nucleotides, the CDR3 is TGTGCCAGCTCAGCCTTAGTTGGGCCAACTAATGAAAAACTGTTTTTT. This translates into CASSALVGPTNEKLFF.

The rearrangement links TRBV14 to TRBJ1-4, with D possibly matching TRBD1 (5 bases). Trimming stripped 4 bases from V and 8 bases from J, with 20 bases between. CDR1 SGHDN and CDR2 FVKESK come from the germline V gene. The CDR3 runs 16 residues. CDR3 residues: CASSPQGLGIGEKLFF. For the CDR3, the DNA is TGTGCCAGCAGCCCTCAGGGTTTAGGCATCGGCGAAAAACTGTTTTTT.